This paragraph reports one TCR beta chain. Its antigen is unknown. V was trimmed by 2 bases and J by 5 bases, leaving 10 bases between them. Germline V gene data show CDR1 as LGHDT and CDR2 as YNNKEL (reference sequence). This CDR3 contains 14 residues. The sample originates from a study of T cell responses to AZD1222 COVID-19 vaccine. Study-level points and caveats: Clonal diversity may have been underestimated, and the donors were mostly white British, with more females than males. No repertoire was sampled before or during the peak T cell response, only after it.

Here immunoSEQ multiplex PCR was the method, and the copy in TCRdb shows in-frame clones only, minus some. The repertoire holds about 140,000 clones, with more than 70% as singletons. This sequence joins TRBV3-1 (or the pseudogene TRBV3-2) and TRBJ1-5; the D is unclear. Specimen: peripheral blood, collected on day 0 of AZD1222 vaccination. This TCR was recovered from an adult in good health. The chain's CDR3 is CASSQRFDDQPQHF. For the CDR3, the DNA is TGTGCCAGCAGCCAACGATTCGATGATCAGCCCCAGCATTTT.